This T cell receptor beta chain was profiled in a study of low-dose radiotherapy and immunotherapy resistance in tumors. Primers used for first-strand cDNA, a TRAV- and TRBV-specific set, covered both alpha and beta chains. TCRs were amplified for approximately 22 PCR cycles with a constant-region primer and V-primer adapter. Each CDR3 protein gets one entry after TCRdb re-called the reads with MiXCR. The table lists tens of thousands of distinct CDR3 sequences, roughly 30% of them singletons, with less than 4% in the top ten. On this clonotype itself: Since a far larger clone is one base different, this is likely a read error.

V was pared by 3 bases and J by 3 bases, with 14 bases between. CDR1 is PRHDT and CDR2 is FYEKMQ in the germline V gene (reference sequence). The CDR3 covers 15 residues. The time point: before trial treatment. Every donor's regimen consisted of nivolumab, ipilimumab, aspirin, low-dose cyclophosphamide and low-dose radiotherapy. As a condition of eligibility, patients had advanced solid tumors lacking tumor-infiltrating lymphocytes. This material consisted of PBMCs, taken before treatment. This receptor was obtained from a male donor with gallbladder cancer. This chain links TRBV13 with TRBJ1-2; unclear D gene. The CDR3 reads CASSLAAAEDYGYTF. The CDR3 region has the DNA TGTGCCAGCAGCTTGGCGGCAGCCGAGGACTATGGCTACACCTTC.